This T cell receptor beta chain originates from a study of T cell responses to AZD1222 COVID-19 vaccine. This table comes from immunoSEQ multiplex PCR, and its TCRdb copy is limited to in-frame clones, with some not included. This sample yields under 150,000 clones, of which around 90% are seen a single time; more than 1.5% belongs to the top ten. The CDR3 totals 15 residues. Trimming took off 4 bases at V and 2 bases at J, with 12 bases between the two ends. Germline V lookup: CDR1 LGHDT, CDR2 YNNKEL (reference sequence). The rearrangement joins TRBV3-1 (or the pseudogene TRBV3-2) to TRBJ2-1; D is tentatively TRBD1 or TRBD2 (5 bases each). The clonotype was recovered from an adult who received the AZD1222 COVID-19 vaccine. Sequenced material: peripheral blood, taken 28 days after the second AZD1222 dose. CDR3 bases: TGTGCCAGCAGCCCCGGGGACCCTACCTACAATGAGCAGTTCTTC. This gives the protein CASSPGDPTYNEQFF.